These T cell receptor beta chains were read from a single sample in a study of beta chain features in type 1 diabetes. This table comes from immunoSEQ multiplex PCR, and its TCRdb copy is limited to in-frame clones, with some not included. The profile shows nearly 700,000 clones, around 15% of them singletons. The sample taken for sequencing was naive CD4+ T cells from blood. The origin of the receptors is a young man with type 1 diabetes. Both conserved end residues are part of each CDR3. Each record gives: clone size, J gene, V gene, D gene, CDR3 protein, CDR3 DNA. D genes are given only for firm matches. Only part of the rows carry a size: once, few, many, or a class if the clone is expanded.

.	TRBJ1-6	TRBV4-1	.	CASSQEGTGSGSPLHF	TGCGCCAGCAGCCAAGAGGGGACCGGGAGTGGTTCACCCCTCCACTTT
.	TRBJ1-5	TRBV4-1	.	CASSTGHNQPQHF	TGCGCCAGCAGTACAGGGCACAATCAGCCCCAGCATTTT
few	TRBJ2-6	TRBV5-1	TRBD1	CASSFGRQGPGRANVLTF	TGCGCCAGCAGCTTTGGTAGACAGGGCCCGGGAAGGGCCAACGTCCTGACTTTC
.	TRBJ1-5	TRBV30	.	CAWGQGPGFIQPQHF	TGTGCCTGGGGACAAGGGCCCGGGTTTATTCAGCCCCAGCATTTT
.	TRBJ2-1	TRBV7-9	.	CASSLFSSSYNEQFF	TGTGCCAGCAGCTTATTTTCAAGCTCCTACAATGAGCAGTTCTTC
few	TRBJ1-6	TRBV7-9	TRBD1	CASSRTGQYNSPLHF	TGTGCCAGCAGTAGAACGGGACAGTACAATTCACCCCTCCACTTT
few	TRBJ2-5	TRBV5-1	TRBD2	CASTPLGGQETQYF	TGCGCCAGCACCCCTCTGGGGGGGCAAGAGACCCAGTACTTC
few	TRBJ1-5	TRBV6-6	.	CASSYSHGRQPQHF	TGTGCCAGCAGTTACTCGCACGGAAGGCAGCCCCAGCATTTT
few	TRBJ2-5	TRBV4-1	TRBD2	CASSQGLAGRETQYF	TGCGCCAGCAGCCAAGGACTAGCGGGCCGGGAGACCCAGTACTTC
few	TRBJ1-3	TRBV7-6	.	CASSSRWGTGNTIYF	TGTGCCAGCAGCTCAAGGTGGGGCACTGGAAACACCATATATTTT
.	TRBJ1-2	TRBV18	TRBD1	CASSPGQGPGYTF	TGTGCCAGCTCACCCGGACAGGGGCCTGGCTACACCTTC
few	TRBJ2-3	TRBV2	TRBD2	CASSAGGDTQYF	TGTGCCAGCAGCGCGGGGGGAGATACGCAGTATTTT
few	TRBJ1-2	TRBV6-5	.	CASMGYDGYTF	TGTGCCAGCATGGGGTATGATGGCTACACCTTC
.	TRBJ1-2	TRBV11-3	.	CASSNREINYGYTF	TGTGCCAGCAGTAACAGGGAAATTAACTATGGCTACACCTTC
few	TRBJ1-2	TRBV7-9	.	CASSSTGTNYGYTF	TGTGCCAGCAGCTCCACCGGGACTAACTATGGCTACACCTTC
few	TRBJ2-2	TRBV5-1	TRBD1	CASSLGRDRANTGELFF	TGCGCCAGCAGCCTCGGCCGGGACAGGGCGAACACCGGGGAGCTGTTTTTT
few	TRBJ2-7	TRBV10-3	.	CAIRTGTSYEQYF	TGTGCCATCAGAACAGGTACCTCCTACGAGCAGTACTTC
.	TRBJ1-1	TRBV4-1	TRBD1	CASSHVRRGQDTEAFF	TGCGCCAGCAGCCACGTCCGGCGGGGACAGGACACTGAAGCTTTCTTT
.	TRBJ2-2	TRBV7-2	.	CASSSHRGGTGELFF	TGTGCCAGCAGCTCCCATAGGGGGGGGACCGGGGAGCTGTTTTTT
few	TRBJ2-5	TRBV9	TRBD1	CASSVQGQGVGETQYF	TGTGCCAGCAGCGTGCAGGGACAGGGGGTCGGAGAGACCCAGTACTTC
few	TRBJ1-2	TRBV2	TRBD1	CASRTGGYGYTF	TGTGCCAGCAGGACAGGGGGTTATGGCTACACCTTC
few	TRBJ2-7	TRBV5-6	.	CASSLTVGVQYF	TGTGCCAGCAGCTTGACAGTGGGTGTGCAGTACTTC
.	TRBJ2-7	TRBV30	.	CAWSRRARTYEQYF	TGTGCCTGGAGTAGGAGGGCCCGAACCTACGAGCAGTACTTC
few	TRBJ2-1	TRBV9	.	CASSVDWRHNEQFF	TGTGCCAGCAGCGTAGATTGGCGCCATAATGAGCAGTTCTTC
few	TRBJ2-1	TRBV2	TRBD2	CASTDTTSGGYNEQFF	TGTGCCAGCACCGATACAACTAGCGGGGGCTACAATGAGCAGTTCTTC
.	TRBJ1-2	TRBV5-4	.	CASSFRGSLNGYTF	TGTGCCAGCAGCTTCCGGGGATCTCTGAATGGCTACACCTTC
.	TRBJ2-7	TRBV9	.	CASSGLGSSYEQYF	TGTGCCAGCAGCGGGCTCGGCAGCTCCTACGAGCAGTACTTC
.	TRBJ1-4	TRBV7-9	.	CASSLIWSTTNEKLFF	TGTGCCAGCAGCTTAATCTGGTCCACAACTAATGAAAAACTGTTTTTT
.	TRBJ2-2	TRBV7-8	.	CASSLANANTGELFF	TGTGCCAGCAGCTTAGCGAACGCCAACACCGGGGAGCTGTTTTTT
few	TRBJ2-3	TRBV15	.	CATSREMVITDTQYF	TGTGCCACCAGCAGGGAGATGGTTATCACAGATACGCAGTATTTT
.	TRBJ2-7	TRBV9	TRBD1	CASSIGQGTYEQYF	TGTGCCAGCAGCATCGGACAGGGGACCTACGAGCAGTACTTC
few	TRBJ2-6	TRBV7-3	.	CASSHDSSGANVLTF	TGTGCCAGCAGCCACGACAGCTCTGGGGCCAACGTCCTGACTTTC
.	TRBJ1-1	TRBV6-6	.	CASSPQGNTEAFF	TGTGCCAGCAGTCCACAGGGGAACACTGAAGCTTTCTTT
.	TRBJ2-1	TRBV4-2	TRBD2	CASRTSGGDEQFF	TGTGCCAGCCGAACTAGCGGTGGGGATGAGCAGTTCTTC
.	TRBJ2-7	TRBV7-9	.	CASSLEQEQYF	TGTGCCAGCAGCTTAGAGCAGGAGCAGTACTTC
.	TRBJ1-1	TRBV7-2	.	CASSPLPRHMNTEAFF	TGTGCCAGCAGCCCCCTCCCTCGGCACATGAACACTGAAGCTTTCTTT
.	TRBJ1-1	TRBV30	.	CAWSSLTGTEAFF	TGTGCCTGGAGTTCTCTCACGGGCACTGAAGCTTTCTTT
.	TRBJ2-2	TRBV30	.	CAWKPPLWGRANTGELFF	TGTGCCTGGAAACCTCCGCTCTGGGGCAGGGCGAACACCGGGGAGCTGTTTTTT
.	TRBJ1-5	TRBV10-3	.	CAISEDINQPQHF	TGTGCCATCAGTGAAGATATAAATCAGCCCCAGCATTTT
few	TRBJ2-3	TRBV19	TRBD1	CASSPSPSGTGTDTQYF	TGTGCCAGTAGCCCATCCCCTTCCGGGACAGGCACAGATACGCAGTATTTT
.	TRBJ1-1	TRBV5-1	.	CASIGGANTEAFF	TGCGCCAGCATTGGGGGAGCTAACACTGAAGCTTTCTTT
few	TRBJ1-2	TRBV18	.	CASSPPQAKDLYGYTF	TGTGCCAGCTCACCACCGCAGGCGAAAGACCTCTATGGCTACACCTTC
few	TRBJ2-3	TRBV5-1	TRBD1	CASSWKDRALSTDTQYF	TGCGCCAGCAGCTGGAAGGACAGGGCCTTAAGCACAGATACGCAGTATTTT
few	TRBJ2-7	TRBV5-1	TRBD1	CASSVDRGLEQYF	TGCGCCAGCAGCGTCGACAGGGGGCTCGAGCAGTACTTC
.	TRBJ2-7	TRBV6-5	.	CASSQYRGGYEQYF	TGTGCCAGCAGCCAATACAGGGGAGGCTACGAGCAGTACTTC
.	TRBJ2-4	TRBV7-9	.	CASSLVVSSGKNIQYF	TGTGCCAGCAGCCTAGTGGTATCATCAGGCAAAAACATTCAGTACTTC
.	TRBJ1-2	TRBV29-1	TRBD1	CSVEVGAGGNYGYTF	TGCAGCGTTGAAGTAGGAGCAGGGGGAAACTATGGCTACACCTTC
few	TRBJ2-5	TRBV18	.	CASSPTGLKTQYF	TGTGCCAGCTCACCAACAGGACTGAAGACCCAGTACTTC
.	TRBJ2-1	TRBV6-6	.	CASSNRRGGFVDEQFF	TGTGCCAGCAGTAATCGAAGGGGGGGTTTTGTGGATGAGCAGTTCTTC
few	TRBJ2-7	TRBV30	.	CAWSPYTYEQYF	TGTGCCTGGAGTCCCTATACCTACGAGCAGTACTTC
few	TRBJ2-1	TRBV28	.	CASSFPQGEQFF	TGTGCCAGCAGTTTCCCCCAGGGTGAGCAGTTCTTC
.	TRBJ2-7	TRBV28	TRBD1	CASSTSGTGTYEQYF	TGTGCCAGCAGTACTTCCGGGACAGGGACCTACGAGCAGTACTTC
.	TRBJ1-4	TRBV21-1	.	CASSFRRGEKLFF	TGTGCCAGCAGCTTTAGGCGGGGTGAAAAACTGTTTTTT
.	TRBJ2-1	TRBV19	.	CASSRGRNNEQFF	TGTGCCAGTAGTAGGGGGAGAAACAATGAGCAGTTCTTC